The T cell receptor beta chain under discussion was sequenced for a study of cytomegalovirus exposure and HLA in healthy donors. Whole-study results and caveats: It was only CMV serostatus that was available as immune exposure information.

As regards this clone: Its antigen is undetermined.

The PCR had 60 Vbeta and 13 Jbeta primers. Repertoires were generated with immunoSEQ multiplex PCR, while TCRdb's copy carries only in-frame clones and drops some. The sample consists of roughly 84,000 clones, under 80% of them appearing once. Healthy bone marrow donors made up the donors. CDR1 and CDR2 (germline): SGHTA, FQGNSA. This CDR3 region has 13 residues. V lost 4 bases to trimming and J lost 6 bases; unmatched junction nucleotides: 4. The sequencing sample was made of PBMCs. The rearrangement uses TRBV7-2 and TRBJ2-7, with 9 nucleotides matching TRBD1. The receptor was isolated from a male donor in good health and CMV-seropositive. This CDR3 reads CASSSQDRGEQYF. DNA for the CDR3: TGTGCCAGCAGCTCTCAGGACAGGGGCGAGCAGTACTTC.